The present T cell receptor (beta chain) was sequenced within a study of T cells in Graves' hyperthyroidism and ophthalmopathy. This clonotype was observed many times. A patient was excluded if there was uncontrolled infection, other autoimmune disease, pregnancy or lactation. Diagnoses were made from clinical symptoms, serum measures (thyroxine and TRAb), thyroid ultrasound and orbital computed tomography. Authors of the study amplified TCR beta CDR3 regions from RNA transcripts. In the first-round RT-PCR of the TCR CDR3, the HTBI primer set was used. TCRdb independently ran MiXCR on the multiplex PCR reads; one entry per CDR3 protein. The data show around 400,000 distinct CDR3 sequences, roughly 14% seen once. Material: blood. This TCR derives from a woman between 18 and 29 years old with Graves' hyperthyroidism that later progressed to Graves' ophthalmopathy.

CDR3 sequence (DNA): TGTGCCAGCAGCCCCCCGGGGCTAAGGACAGATACGCAGTATTTT. The encoded protein is CASSPPGLRTDTQYF. This rearrangement joins TRBV7-2 to TRBJ2-3, with D tentatively TRBD1 or TRBD2 (5 bases each). CDR1 and CDR2 (germline): SGHTA, FQGNSA. This CDR3 comprises 15 residues. Deletions cut 5 bases from V and 3 bases from J, with 15 bases between.